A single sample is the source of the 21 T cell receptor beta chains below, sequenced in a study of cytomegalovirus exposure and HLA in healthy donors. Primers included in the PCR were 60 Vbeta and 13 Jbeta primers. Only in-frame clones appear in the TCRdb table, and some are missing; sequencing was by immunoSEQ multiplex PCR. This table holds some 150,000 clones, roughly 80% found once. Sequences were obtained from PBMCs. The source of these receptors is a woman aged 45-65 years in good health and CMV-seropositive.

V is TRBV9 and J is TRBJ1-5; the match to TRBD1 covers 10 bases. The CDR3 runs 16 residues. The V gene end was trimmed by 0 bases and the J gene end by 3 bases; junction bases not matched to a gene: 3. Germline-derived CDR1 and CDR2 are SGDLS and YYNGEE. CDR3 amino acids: CASSVDGTGDNQPQHF. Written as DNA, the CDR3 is TGTGCCAGCAGCGTAGATGGGACAGGGGACAATCAGCCCCAGCATTTT.

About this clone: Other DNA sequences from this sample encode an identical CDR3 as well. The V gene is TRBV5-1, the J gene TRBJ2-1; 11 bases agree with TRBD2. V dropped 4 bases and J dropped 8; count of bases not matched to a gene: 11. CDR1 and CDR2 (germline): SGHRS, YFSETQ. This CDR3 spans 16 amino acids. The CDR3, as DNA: TGCGCCAGCAGCCCGCCGGGTCTAGCGGGGGGTTATGAGCAGTTCTTC. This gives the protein CASSPPGLAGGYEQFF.

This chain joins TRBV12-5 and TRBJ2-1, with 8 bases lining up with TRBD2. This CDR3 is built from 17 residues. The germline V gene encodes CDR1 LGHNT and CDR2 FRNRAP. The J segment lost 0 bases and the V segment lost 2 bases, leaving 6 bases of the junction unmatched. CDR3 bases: TGTGCTAGTGGTTTGCAGACTAGCGCTCGCTCCTACAATGAGCAGTTCTTC. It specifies CASGLQTSARSYNEQFF.

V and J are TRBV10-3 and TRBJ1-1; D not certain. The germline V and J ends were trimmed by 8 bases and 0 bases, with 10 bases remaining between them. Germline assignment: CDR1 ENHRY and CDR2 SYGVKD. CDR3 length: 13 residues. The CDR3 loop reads CAIPLGLNTEAFF. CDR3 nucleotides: TGTGCCATCCCACTCGGTCTGAACACTGAAGCTTTCTTT.

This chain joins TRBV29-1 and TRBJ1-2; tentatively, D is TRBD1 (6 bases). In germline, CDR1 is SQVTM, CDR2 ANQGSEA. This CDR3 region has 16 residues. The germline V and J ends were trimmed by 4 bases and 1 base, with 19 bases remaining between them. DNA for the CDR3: TGCAGCGTTGCGGGGGGGCCCGGAACAAGTAACTATGGCTACACCTTC. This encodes CSVAGGPGTSNYGYTF.

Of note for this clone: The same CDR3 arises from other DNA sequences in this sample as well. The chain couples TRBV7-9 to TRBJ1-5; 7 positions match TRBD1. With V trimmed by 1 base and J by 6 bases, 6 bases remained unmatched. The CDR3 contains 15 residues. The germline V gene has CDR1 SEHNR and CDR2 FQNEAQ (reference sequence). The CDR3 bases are TGTGCCAGCAGCTTAGGGACAGGCGAGGGTCAGCCCCAGCATTTT. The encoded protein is CASSLGTGEGQPQHF.

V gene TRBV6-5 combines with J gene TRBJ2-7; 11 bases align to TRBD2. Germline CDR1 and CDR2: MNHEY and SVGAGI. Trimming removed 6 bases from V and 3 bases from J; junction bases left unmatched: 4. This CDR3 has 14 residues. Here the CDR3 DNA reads TGTGCCAGCAGGCTGACTAGCGGGATCTACGAGCAGTACTTC. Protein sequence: CASRLTSGIYEQYF.

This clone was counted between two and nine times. CDR3 region: CASSLTFYEQFF. In nucleotides, the CDR3 is TGTGCCAGCAGCCTTACTTTCTATGAGCAGTTCTTC. The chain employs TRBV21-1 and TRBJ2-1; the table assigns TRBD2, which was not confirmed against the DNA. TRBV21-1 is a known pseudogene. This CDR3 has 12 amino acids.

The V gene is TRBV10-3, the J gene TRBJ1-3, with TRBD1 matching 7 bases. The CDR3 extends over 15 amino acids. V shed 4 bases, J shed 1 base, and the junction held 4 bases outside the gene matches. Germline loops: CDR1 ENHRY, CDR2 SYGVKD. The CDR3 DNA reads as TGTGCCATCAGTGCAGGCAGGGGGTCTGGAAACACCATATATTTT. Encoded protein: CAISAGRGSGNTIYF.

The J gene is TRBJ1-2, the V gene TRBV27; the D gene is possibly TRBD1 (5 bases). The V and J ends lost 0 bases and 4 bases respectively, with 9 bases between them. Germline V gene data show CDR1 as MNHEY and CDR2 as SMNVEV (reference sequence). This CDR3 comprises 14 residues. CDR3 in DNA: TGTGCCAGCAGTTTATCTCAGGGTTCCTATGGCTACACCTTC. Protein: CASSLSQGSYGYTF.

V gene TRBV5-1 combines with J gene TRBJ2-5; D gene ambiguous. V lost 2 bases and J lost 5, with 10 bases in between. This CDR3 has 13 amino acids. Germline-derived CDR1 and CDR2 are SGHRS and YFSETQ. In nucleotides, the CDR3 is TGCGCCAGCAGCTTTCACGGTGCGGAGACCCAGTACTTC. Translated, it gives CASSFHGAETQYF.

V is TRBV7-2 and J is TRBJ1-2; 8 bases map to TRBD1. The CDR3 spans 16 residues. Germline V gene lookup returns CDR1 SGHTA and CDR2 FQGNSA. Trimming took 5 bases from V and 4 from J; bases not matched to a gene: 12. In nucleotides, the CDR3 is TGTGCCAGCAGCCACAGACAGGGGAGATTAGGCTATGGCTACACCTTC. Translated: CASSHRQGRLGYGYTF.

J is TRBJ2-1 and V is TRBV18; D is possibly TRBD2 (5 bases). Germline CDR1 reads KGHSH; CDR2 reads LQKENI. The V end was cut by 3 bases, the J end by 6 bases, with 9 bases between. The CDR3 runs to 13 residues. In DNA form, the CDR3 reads TGTGCCAGCTCACCTGGACTCGTCAATGAGCAGTTCTTC. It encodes CASSPGLVNEQFF.

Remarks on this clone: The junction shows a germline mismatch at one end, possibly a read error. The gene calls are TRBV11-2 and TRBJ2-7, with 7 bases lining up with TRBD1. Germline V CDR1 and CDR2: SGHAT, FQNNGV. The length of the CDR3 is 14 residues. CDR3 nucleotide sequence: TGTGCCAGCAGCGCCCGACAGGGTTCAGCTCTTAGGAACTTC. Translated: CASSARQGSALRNF.

The CDR3 is CASSPGQTNYGYTF. The DNA for the CDR3 is TGTGCCAGCAGCCCGGGACAGACCAACTATGGCTACACCTTC. This rearrangement joins TRBV14 to TRBJ1-2; 7 nucleotides line up with TRBD1. The trim removed 4 bases at V and 2 bases at J, leaving 4 bases unmatched. CDR3 length: 14 residues. The germline CDR1 and CDR2 sequences are SGHDN and FVKESK.

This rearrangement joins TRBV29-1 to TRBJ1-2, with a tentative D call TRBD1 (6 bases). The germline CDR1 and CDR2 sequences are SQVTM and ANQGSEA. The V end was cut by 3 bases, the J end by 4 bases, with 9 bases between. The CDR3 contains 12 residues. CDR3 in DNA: TGCAGCGTTGACAAAGGGGGCTATGGCTACACCTTC. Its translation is CSVDKGGYGYTF.

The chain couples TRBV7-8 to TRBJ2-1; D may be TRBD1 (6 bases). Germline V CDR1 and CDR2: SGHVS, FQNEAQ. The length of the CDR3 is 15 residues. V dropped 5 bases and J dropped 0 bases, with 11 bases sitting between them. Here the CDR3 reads CASSPLGGSYNEQFF. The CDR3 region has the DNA TGTGCCAGCAGCCCCCTAGGGGGCTCCTACAATGAGCAGTTCTTC.

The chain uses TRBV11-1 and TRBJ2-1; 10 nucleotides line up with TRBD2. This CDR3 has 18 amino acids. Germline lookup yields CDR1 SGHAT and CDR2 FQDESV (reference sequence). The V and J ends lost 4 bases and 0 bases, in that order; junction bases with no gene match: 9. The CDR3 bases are TGTGCCAGCAGCTCACAGACTAGCGGGTCCCCCTCCTACAATGAGCAGTTCTTC. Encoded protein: CASSSQTSGSPSYNEQFF.

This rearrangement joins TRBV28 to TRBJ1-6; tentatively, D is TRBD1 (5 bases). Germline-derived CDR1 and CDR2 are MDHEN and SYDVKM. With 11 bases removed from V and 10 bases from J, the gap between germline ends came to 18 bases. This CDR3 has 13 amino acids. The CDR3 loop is CAVFAGSGSPLHF. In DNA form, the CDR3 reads TGTGCCGTTTTCGCAGGGTCTGGCTCACCCCTCCACTTT.

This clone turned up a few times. This CDR3 is CASSRGGEHRYNEQFF. CDR3 nucleotide sequence: TGTGCCAGCAGCCGCGGGGGGGAGCACCGCTACAATGAGCAGTTCTTC. V usage is TRBV5-4 and J usage is TRBJ2-1; the match to TRBD2 covers 9 bases. Germline V gene lookup returns CDR1 SGHNT and CDR2 YYREEE (reference sequence). Unmatched junction bases numbered 8, after V lost 4 bases and J lost 3 bases. The CDR3 is made up of 16 amino acids.

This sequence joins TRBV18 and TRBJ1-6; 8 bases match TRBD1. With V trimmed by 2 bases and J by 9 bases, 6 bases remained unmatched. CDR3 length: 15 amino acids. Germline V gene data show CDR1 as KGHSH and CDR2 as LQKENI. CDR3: CASSPGQGTLSPLHF. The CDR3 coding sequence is TGTGCCAGCTCACCAGGACAGGGCACGCTTTCACCCCTCCACTTT. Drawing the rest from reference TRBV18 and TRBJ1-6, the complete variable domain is NAGVMQNPRHLVRRRGQEARLRCSPMKGHSHVYWYRQLPEEGLKFMVYLQKENIIDESGMPKERFSAEFPKEGPSILRIQQVVRGDSAAYFCASSPGQGTLSPLHFGNGTRLTVT.